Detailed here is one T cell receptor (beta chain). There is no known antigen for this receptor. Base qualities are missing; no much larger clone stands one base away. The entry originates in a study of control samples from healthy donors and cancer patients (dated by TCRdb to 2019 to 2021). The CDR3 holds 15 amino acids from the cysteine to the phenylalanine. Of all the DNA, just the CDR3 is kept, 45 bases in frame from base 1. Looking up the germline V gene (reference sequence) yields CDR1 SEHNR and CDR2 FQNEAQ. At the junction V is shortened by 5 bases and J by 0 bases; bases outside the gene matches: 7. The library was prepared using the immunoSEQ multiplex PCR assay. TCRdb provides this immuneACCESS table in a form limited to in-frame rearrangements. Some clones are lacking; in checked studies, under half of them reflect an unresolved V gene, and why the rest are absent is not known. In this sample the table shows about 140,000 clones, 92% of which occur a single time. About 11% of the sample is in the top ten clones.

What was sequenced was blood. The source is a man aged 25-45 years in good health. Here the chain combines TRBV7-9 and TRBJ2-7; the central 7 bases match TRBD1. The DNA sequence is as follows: TGTGCCAGCAGCCGTACAGGGGCTCCCTCCTACGAGCAGTACTTC. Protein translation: CASSRTGAPSYEQYF.